Following are 29 T cell receptor beta chains from one sample sequenced in a study of blood T cell repertoires in COVID-19. Data came from immunoSEQ multiplex PCR; TCRdb stores just in-frame clones and leaves some out. Of about 200,000 clones listed, around 88% are singletons. The sequencing sample was made of PBMCs or T cells enriched from blood (not recorded which). These receptors came from a middle-aged man with acute COVID-19.

V and J are TRBV29-1 and TRBJ2-5; TRBD1 aligns across 9 bases. Per germline, CDR1 SQVTM and CDR2 ANQGSEA. The V and J ends lost 6 bases and 5 bases, in that order; junction bases with no gene match: 7. The CDR3 covers 13 residues. This CDR3 reads CSVEGQGSETQYF. CDR3 nucleotide sequence: TGCAGCGTGGAGGGACAGGGATCGGAGACCCAGTACTTC.

The chain uses TRBV9 and TRBJ2-2; 9 nucleotides match TRBD2. V shed 6 bases, J shed 5 bases, and the junction held 11 bases outside the gene matches. This CDR3 has 16 amino acids. Germline V gives CDR1 SGDLS, CDR2 YYNGEE. DNA of the CDR3: TGTGCCAGCAATCCCCGCGGGAGGGAATCTACCGGGGAGCTGTTTTTT. Its translation: CASNPRGRESTGELFF.

V gene TRBV2 combines with J gene TRBJ1-5, with TRBD1 matching over 9 bases. CDR3 length: 15 amino acids. With 5 bases clipped from V and 5 bases from J, the junction kept 7 bases outside the gene matches. Germline CDR1 is SNHLY and CDR2 is FYNNEI. CDR3 in amino acids: CASSPGTGRHQPQHF. In DNA form, the CDR3 reads TGTGCCAGCAGTCCCGGGACAGGGAGGCATCAGCCCCAGCATTTT.

The chain combines TRBV28 with TRBJ1-1; D perhaps matches TRBD1 (5 bases). The germline V gene encodes CDR1 MDHEN and CDR2 SYDVKM. This CDR3 is built from 13 residues. V shed 7 bases and J shed 8 bases, with 17 bases lying between them. The CDR3 is CASTREAGGEAFF. For the CDR3, the DNA is TGTGCCAGCACCCGTGAGGCGGGGGGGGAAGCTTTCTTT.

This clone appeared once. This sequence joins TRBV7-9 and TRBJ1-1; possibly TRBD1 for D (6 bases). Per germline, CDR1 SEHNR and CDR2 FQNEAQ (reference sequence). With 6 bases removed from V and 4 bases from J, the gap between germline ends came to 12 bases. The CDR3 is 13 amino acids. CDR3 nucleotides: TGTGCCAGCAGTCTCCAGGGGCTCACTGAAGCTTTCTTT. Its translation is CASSLQGLTEAFF.

The chain is built from TRBV4-1 and TRBJ1-1, with 10 bases identical to TRBD1. With V trimmed by 10 bases and J by 3 bases, 8 bases remained unmatched. Germline values: CDR1 MGHRA, CDR2 YSYEKL. The CDR3 is 14 residues long. The CDR3: CATARTGGHTEAFF. In DNA form, the CDR3 reads TGCGCCACCGCCCGGACAGGGGGGCACACTGAAGCTTTCTTT.

The chain links TRBV28 to TRBJ1-3, with a tentative D call TRBD1 (5 bases). This CDR3 region has 16 residues. V shed 8 bases and J shed 2 bases, with 19 bases lying between them. The germline gives CDR1 MDHEN, CDR2 SYDVKM. In DNA, the CDR3 is TGTGCCAGCCACACCCTGGGGCAGGTGACTGGAAACACCATATATTTT. This translates into CASHTLGQVTGNTIYF.

The sample holds one count of this clone. The gene calls are TRBV28 and TRBJ2-1; 11 bases line up with TRBD1. Germline V gives CDR1 MDHEN, CDR2 SYDVKM. V gave up 3 bases and J gave up 9 bases; unmatched junction bases: 4. This CDR3 has 14 residues. The CDR3 bases are TGTGCCAGCAGTTTGGGGACAGGGGGACGTGAGCAGTTCTTC. Amino acid sequence: CASSLGTGGREQFF.

This clone was detected only a few times. The V and J genes are TRBV7-2 and TRBJ2-1; no firm D call. Trimming took off 2 bases at V and 9 bases at J, with 11 bases between the two ends. Germline values: CDR1 SGHTA, CDR2 FQGNSA. CDR3 length: 13 residues. The CDR3 loop reads CASSLSWSVEQFF. The CDR3 nucleotides read TGTGCCAGCAGCTTATCGTGGTCGGTTGAGCAGTTCTTC.

The J gene is TRBJ2-5, the V gene TRBV7-9; 7 bases are shared with TRBD1. The germline gives CDR1 SEHNR, CDR2 FQNEAQ (reference sequence). V lost 6 bases, J lost 3 bases, and 13 bases stayed unmatched. CDR3 length: 16 amino acids. The CDR3 spells CASRRWVGTAEETQYF. The CDR3 DNA reads TGTGCCAGCAGGAGGTGGGTAGGGACAGCCGAAGAGACCCAGTACTTC.

Only one count was recorded for this clone. This rearrangement joins TRBV6-5 to TRBJ2-1; TRBD2 agrees at 10 bases. V shed 8 bases and J 8 bases; nucleotides not matched to a gene: 9. Per the germline V gene, CDR1 is MNHEY and CDR2 is SVGAGI. This CDR3 region has 14 residues. CDR3: CASGPSGSIYEQFF. The CDR3, as DNA: TGTGCCAGCGGACCTAGCGGGAGCATCTATGAGCAGTTCTTC.

The V gene is TRBV14, the J gene TRBJ2-7; the match to TRBD2 covers 15 bases. CDR1 and CDR2 from the germline V gene are SGHDN and FVKESK. Trimming removed 1 base from V and 7 bases from J; junction bases left unmatched: 11. The CDR3 spans 18 residues. CDR3 in DNA: TGTGCCAGCAGCCAAGGACAGCTCGGGACTAGCGGGAGGTTTGAGCAGTACTTC. It encodes CASSQGQLGTSGRFEQYF.

The V gene is TRBV30, the J gene TRBJ1-2, with unresolved D. The germline CDR1 and CDR2 sequences are GTSNPN and SVGIG (reference sequence). There are 17 residues in the CDR3. V gave up 3 bases and J gave up 4 bases, with 24 bases separating them. CDR3 sequence reads: CAWSAGSFFPSRYGYTF. The CDR3 DNA reads as TGTGCCTGGAGCGCGGGTTCCTTCTTCCCATCGCGCTATGGCTACACCTTC.

The chain combines TRBV5-1 with TRBJ2-2; D perhaps matches TRBD1 (5 bases). This CDR3 has 13 amino acids. Germline CDR1 SGHRS, CDR2 YFSETQ. V gave up 1 base and J gave up 7 bases, with 8 bases separating them. The CDR3 nucleotides are TGCGCCAGCAGCTTGTGGGGCAACGGGGAGCTGTTTTTT. Its protein product is CASSLWGNGELFF. Together with reference TRBV5-1 and TRBJ2-2, the CDR3 gives the full variable domain: KAGVTQTPRYLIKTRGQQVTLSCSPISGHRSVSWYQQTPGQGLQFLFEYFSETQRNKGNFPGRFSGRQFSNSRSEMNVSTLELGDSALYLCASSLWGNGELFFGEGSRLTVL.

The CDR3 DNA is TGTGCCAGCAGCCAAATGGGACTAGCGGGAGGCCAAGAGACCCAGTACTTC. The encoded protein is CASSQMGLAGGQETQYF. The chain links TRBV2 to TRBJ2-5; the match to TRBD2 covers 15 bases. Germline assignment: CDR1 SNHLY and CDR2 FYNNEI. The CDR3 runs to 17 residues. Trimming cost V 6 bases and J 1 base; bases outside gene matches: 6.

V gene TRBV21-1 combines with J gene TRBJ2-2; TRBD1 is the table's D call and was not checked against the DNA. TRBV21-1 is an annotated pseudogene. This CDR3 is 16 amino acids long. The DNA of the CDR3 is TGTGCCAGCAGCAAAGCCTCAGGGGGCGCCACCGGGGAGCTGTTTTTT. It translates to CASSKASGGATGELFF.

On this clone itself: Compared with germline, one end of the junction differs, possibly owing to a read error. The V gene is TRBV27, the J gene TRBJ1-2, with TRBD1 identical over 9 bases. CDR1 is MNHEY, CDR2 SMNVEV, per germline (reference sequence). This CDR3 has 16 residues. The CDR3 sequence is CASKMTGGRNNYDYTF. The CDR3 DNA reads as TGTGCCAGCAAAATGACAGGGGGGAGGAACAACTATGACTACACCTTC.

This clone was seen a handful of times. The genes are TRBV25-1 and TRBJ2-2; D is perhaps TRBD2 (6 bases). Germline V gene lookup returns CDR1 MGHDK and CDR2 SYGVNS. The V end was cut by 6 bases, the J end by 1 base, with 12 bases between. This CDR3 region has 15 residues. CDR3 bases: TGTGCCAGCAGCGGCCCAGCGGGGAACACCGGGGAGCTGTTTTTT. Amino acid sequence: CASSGPAGNTGELFF.

The chain employs TRBV24-1 and TRBJ2-7; possibly TRBD1 for D (6 bases). Germline-derived CDR1 and CDR2 are KGHDR and SFDVKD. The germline V and J ends were trimmed by 3 bases and 2 bases, with 7 bases remaining between them. CDR3 length: 13 residues. In DNA form, the CDR3 reads TGTGCCACCAGTGATCCAGGGGCCTACGAGCAGTACTTC. It encodes CATSDPGAYEQYF.

This rearrangement joins TRBV10-3 to TRBJ2-1, with a tentative D call TRBD2 (6 bases). Germline V gives CDR1 ENHRY, CDR2 SYGVKD. Trimming removed 4 bases from V and 5 bases from J, with 12 bases in between. The CDR3 consists of 14 residues. The CDR3 region is CAISASREDNEQFF. Here the CDR3 DNA reads TGTGCCATCAGTGCTTCAAGGGAGGACAATGAGCAGTTCTTC.

This chain uses TRBV3-1 (or the pseudogene TRBV3-2) with TRBJ1-5; D call uncertain. This CDR3 contains 13 residues. Per germline, CDR1 LGHDT and CDR2 YNNKEL (reference sequence). Trimming shortened V by 5 bases and J by 3 bases, and 8 bases separated the two germline ends. This chain's CDR3 is CASSTGVNQPQHF. The CDR3 coding sequence is TGTGCCAGCAGCACCGGGGTCAATCAGCCCCAGCATTTT.

This chain joins TRBV28 and TRBJ1-1, with D perhaps matching TRBD1 (5 bases). The V and J ends lost 7 bases and 10 bases respectively, with 22 bases between them. This CDR3 has 14 amino acids. Germline V gene data show CDR1 as MDHEN and CDR2 as SYDVKM. The DNA for the CDR3 is TGTGCCAGCAACTTACCGGGGACTTACTTGGGAGCTTTCTTT. Translation: CASNLPGTYLGAFF.

The chain employs TRBV28 and TRBJ1-1; 7 nucleotides agree with TRBD1. Germline V lookup: CDR1 MDHEN, CDR2 SYDVKM. Trimming cost V 3 bases and J 5 bases; bases outside gene matches: 9. CDR3 length: 15 amino acids. CDR3 sequence reads: CASSFWASGGTEAFF. The CDR3 DNA sequence: TGTGCCAGCAGTTTCTGGGCTTCAGGGGGTACTGAAGCTTTCTTT.

Ten or more counts support this clone. The genes are TRBV20-1 and TRBJ2-7; maybe TRBD2 (6 bases). The CDR3 is 14 amino acids. V was trimmed by 3 bases and J by 3 bases, leaving 15 bases between them. Germline assignment: CDR1 DFQATT and CDR2 SNEGSKA (reference sequence). CDR3 loop: CSASRAEDYYEQYF. The CDR3 DNA reads TGCAGTGCTAGTCGGGCAGAGGACTACTACGAGCAGTACTTC.

The rearrangement uses TRBV11-1 and TRBJ2-1, with TRBD2 matching over 12 bases. The CDR3 consists of 16 residues. Per germline, CDR1 SGHAT and CDR2 FQDESV (reference sequence). Germline trimming cut 5 bases from V and 4 bases from J; bases unmatched to any gene: 6. Here the CDR3 DNA reads TGTGCCAGCAGCCCCCCGGGACTAGCGGGTTACAATGAGCAGTTCTTC. Protein sequence: CASSPPGLAGYNEQFF.

Points on this clone: Other DNA sequences in this sample translate to the same CDR3. The chain carries TRBV18 and TRBJ1-5, with 8 bases lining up with TRBD1. The CDR3 runs to 15 residues. The trim removed 6 bases at V and 4 bases at J, leaving 8 bases unmatched. Looked up from germline, CDR1 is KGHSH and CDR2 is LQKENI. The CDR3 protein is CASSPDRGGNQPQHF. CDR3 in DNA: TGTGCCAGCTCGCCCGACAGGGGTGGAAATCAGCCCCAGCATTTT.

The J gene is TRBJ1-2, the V gene TRBV16; D remains unclear. The CDR3 is 16 residues long. V was clipped by 0 bases and J by 0 bases, with 11 bases between them. The germline CDR1 and CDR2 sequences are KGHSY and FQNENV. Here the CDR3 reads CASSQSFTAANYGYTF. CDR3 nucleotide sequence: TGTGCCAGCAGCCAATCATTTACAGCCGCTAACTATGGCTACACCTTC.

The chain employs TRBV7-4 and TRBJ1-6, with D unclear. Germline V gives CDR1 SGHVT, CDR2 SQSDAQ. V was cut by 10 bases and J by 0 bases, with 19 bases left in between. This CDR3 has 17 amino acids. CDR3 region: CANPHVGKRSYNSPLHF. The CDR3 nucleotides read TGTGCCAACCCCCATGTGGGCAAACGCTCCTATAATTCACCCCTCCACTTT.

The chain recombines TRBV5-6 with TRBJ2-1, with D maybe TRBD2 (5 bases). The CDR3 is made up of 15 amino acids. In germline, CDR1 is SGHDT, CDR2 YYEEEE. Trimming removed 0 bases at V and 4 bases at J, with 11 bases between. The DNA for the CDR3 is TGTGCCAGCAGCTTGGCTGCGGGCCGATACAATGAGCAGTTCTTC. It specifies CASSLAAGRYNEQFF. The variable domain in full, completed from reference TRBV5-6 and TRBJ2-1, reads DAGVTQSPTHLIKTRGQQVTLRCSPKSGHDTVSWYQQALGQGPQFIFQYYEEEERQRGNFPDRFSGHQFPNYSSELNVNALLLGDSALYLCASSLAAGRYNEQFFGPGTRLTVL.